Below are 17 T cell receptor beta chains sequenced from a single sample in a study of shared clonotypes between healthy human individuals. Clones were read by immunoSEQ multiplex PCR, and TCRdb kept only the in-frame ones, dropping some. The table includes over a million clones, less than 99% detected once. The sequencing input was naive CD4+ T cells sorted from blood. Indicated subset: CD45RA+ positively selected. The receptors were sampled from a man aged 25-40 years in good health.

This chain joins TRBV29-1 and TRBJ2-7, with D perhaps TRBD1 or TRBD2 (6 bases each). Germline CDR1 reads SQVTM; CDR2 reads ANQGSEA. This CDR3 has 13 amino acids. V was cut by 6 bases and J by 5 bases, with 17 bases left in between. CDR3 nucleotides: TGCAGCGTACCCGGGGGCGCAGGGGACGAGCAGTACTTC. Residues: CSVPGGAGDEQYF.

This chain links TRBV7-2 with TRBJ2-1; D perhaps matches TRBD2 (6 bases). Between the trimmed V and J ends, which lost 2 bases and 5 bases, there was a span of 22 bases. The CDR3 extends over 18 amino acids. Germline V gives CDR1 SGHTA, CDR2 FQGNSA. The CDR3 region has the DNA TGTGCCAGCAGCTTAATCCGCGGGGCGACCGATCACCACAATGAGCAGTTCTTC. This gives the protein CASSLIRGATDHHNEQFF. The full variable domain, completed using reference TRBV7-2 and TRBJ2-1, is GAGVSQSPSNKVTEKGKDVELRCDPISGHTALYWYRQSLGQGLEFLIYFQGNSAPDKSGLPSDRFSAERTGGSVSTLTIQRTQQEDSAVYLCASSLIRGATDHHNEQFFGPGTRLTVL.

This clone has just one count. The rearrangement joins TRBV11-3 to TRBJ2-1; tentatively, D is TRBD1 or TRBD2 (5 bases each). Germline V gene lookup returns CDR1 SGHNT and CDR2 YENEEA. Trimming shortened V by 6 bases and J by 8 bases, and 20 bases separated the two germline ends. There are 15 residues in the CDR3. The CDR3 sequence is CASSSGTNPIDEQFF. The CDR3, as DNA: TGTGCCAGCAGTTCCGGGACGAACCCAATCGATGAGCAGTTCTTC.

CDR3 nucleotide sequence: TGTGCCAGCTCACCCCTTGGACAGGTACCCTACGAGCAGTACTTC. It specifies CASSPLGQVPYEQYF. The chain links TRBV18 to TRBJ2-7; TRBD1 aligns across 7 bases. V gave up 3 bases and J gave up 2 bases; unmatched junction bases: 7. Germline lookup yields CDR1 KGHSH and CDR2 LQKENI. The length of the CDR3 is 15 residues. Based on the CDR3 plus reference TRBV18 and TRBJ2-7, the full variable domain is NAGVMQNPRHLVRRRGQEARLRCSPMKGHSHVYWYRQLPEEGLKFMVYLQKENIIDESGMPKERFSAEFPKEGPSILRIQQVVRGDSAAYFCASSPLGQVPYEQYFGPGTRLTVT.

The chain links TRBV5-4 to TRBJ2-7; 9 bases align to TRBD1. V dropped 4 bases and J dropped 1; count of bases not matched to a gene: 3. The germline V gene encodes CDR1 SGHNT and CDR2 YYREEE (reference sequence). This CDR3 has 14 amino acids. The CDR3 spells CASSAGTGSYEQYF. CDR3 nucleotide sequence: TGTGCCAGCAGCGCCGGGACAGGGTCCTACGAGCAGTACTTC.

The chain joins TRBV6-6 to TRBJ1-1, with D tentatively TRBD1 (6 bases). V lost 5 bases and J 1 base, leaving 14 bases between the germline ends. Per germline, CDR1 MNHNY and CDR2 SVGAGI (reference sequence). CDR3 length: 15 residues. CDR3 sequence (DNA): TGTGCCAGCAGTCCTCCGAGGGGGGCGAACACTGAAGCTTTCTTT. Protein product: CASSPPRGANTEAFF.

The chain joins TRBV15 to TRBJ1-2, with D possibly matching TRBD1 (6 bases). V was pared by 1 base and J by 5 bases, with 8 bases between. Looked up from germline, CDR1 is LNHNV and CDR2 is YYDKDF (reference sequence). The CDR3 runs 13 residues. CDR3 coding DNA: TGTGCCACCAGCAGAGGACAGGTGTATGGCTACACCTTC. Translating it yields CATSRGQVYGYTF.

The chain recombines TRBV11-2 with TRBJ2-7, with D unclear. The CDR3 contains 14 residues. Germline V gene data show CDR1 as SGHAT and CDR2 as FQNNGV. V was cut by 2 bases and J by 2 bases, with 10 bases left in between. This CDR3 is CASSLTDAAYEQYF. The CDR3 nucleotides are TGTGCCAGCAGCTTAACCGACGCAGCCTACGAGCAGTACTTC.

This clone showed up just once. This rearrangement joins TRBV9 to TRBJ2-7; possibly TRBD2 for D (6 bases). V lost 0 bases, J lost 2 bases, and 12 bases lay in between. The CDR3 sequence is 15 residues long. CDR1 and CDR2 from the germline V gene are SGDLS and YYNGEE. In DNA form, the CDR3 reads TGTGCCAGCAGCGTAGACGCCGGGAGCACCTACGAGCAGTACTTC. Its translation: CASSVDAGSTYEQYF.

V and J are TRBV6-6 and TRBJ2-7, with D possibly matching TRBD1 (7 bases). From germline, CDR1 is MNHNY and CDR2 SVGAGI (reference sequence). CDR3 length: 15 amino acids. Trimming removed 1 base from V and 1 base from J, with 11 bases in between. CDR3 DNA: TGTGCCAGCAGTTACTTGGCAGGGGGGTCCTACGAGCAGTACTTC. Translation: CASSYLAGGSYEQYF.

As to this clone: Additional DNA sequences in this sample encode the identical CDR3. The V and J genes are TRBV5-4 and TRBJ2-1; no reliable D call. The germline gives CDR1 SGHNT, CDR2 YYREEE (reference sequence). Trimming shortened V by 0 bases and J by 3 bases, and 4 bases separated the two germline ends. This CDR3 is built from 13 residues. The chain's CDR3 is CASSLGSYNEQFF. In nucleotides, the CDR3 is TGTGCCAGCAGCTTGGGCAGCTACAATGAGCAGTTCTTC.

The V and J genes are TRBV28 and TRBJ1-5; D possibly corresponds to TRBD1 (5 bases). The CDR3 runs to 19 residues. The V gene lost 3 bases and the J gene lost 4 bases, with 25 bases spanning the gap. Germline CDR1 reads MDHEN; CDR2 reads SYDVKM. For the CDR3, the DNA is TGTGCCAGCAGTTTTAGGGCGGGAAAAGACAGTCATATGAATCAGCCCCAGCATTTT. Protein sequence: CASSFRAGKDSHMNQPQHF. Full variable domain (remainder filled in from reference TRBV28 and TRBJ1-5): DVKVTQSSRYLVKRTGEKVFLECVQDMDHENMFWYRQDPGLGLRLIYFSYDVKMKEKGDIPEGYSVSREKKERFSLILESASTNQTSMYLCASSFRAGKDSHMNQPQHFGDGTRLSIL.

This sequence joins TRBV6-6 and TRBJ1-5, with unresolved D. The CDR3 runs to 16 residues. Germline V gene data show CDR1 as MNHNY and CDR2 as SVGAGI (reference sequence). Trimming pared 2 bases from V and 1 base from J, leaving 12 bases between. The CDR3 sequence: CASSYPPETSNQPQHF. The CDR3 DNA sequence: TGTGCCAGCAGTTACCCCCCAGAGACGAGCAATCAGCCCCAGCATTTT.

This chain links TRBV5-1 with TRBJ2-3, with 11 bases fitting TRBD2. The CDR3 covers 17 residues. Germline CDR1 reads SGHRS; CDR2 reads YFSETQ. V was pared by 3 bases and J by 3 bases, with 9 bases of the junction left unmatched. The CDR3 region is CASSSLGGTSGTDTQYF. Here the CDR3 DNA reads TGCGCCAGCAGCTCCCTAGGCGGGACTAGCGGTACAGATACGCAGTATTTT.

For this clone: Other nucleotide sequences from this sample produce the same CDR3. The chain uses TRBV25-1 and TRBJ2-7, with D uncertain. Deletions cut 2 bases from V and 6 bases from J, with 5 bases between. The CDR3 sequence is 11 residues long. Germline V CDR1 and CDR2: MGHDK, SYGVNS. CDR3 in amino acids: CASSELSEQYF. The CDR3 DNA reads as TGTGCCAGCAGTGAACTCAGCGAGCAGTACTTC.

The chain links TRBV7-9 to TRBJ2-7; no firm D call. V gave up 5 bases and J gave up 6 bases, with 8 bases separating them. This CDR3 is built from 11 residues. The germline CDR1 and CDR2 sequences are SEHNR and FQNEAQ (reference sequence). The CDR3 reads CASSPLFEQYF. DNA for the CDR3: TGTGCCAGCAGCCCACTTTTCGAGCAGTACTTC.

The rearrangement uses TRBV9 and TRBJ1-1, with D possibly matching TRBD1 (5 bases). The CDR3 length is 15 residues. CDR1 SGDLS and CDR2 YYNGEE come from the germline V gene. Trimming removed 4 bases at V and 3 bases at J, with 16 bases between. In DNA form, the CDR3 reads TGTGCCAGCAGCCCCCGGGACCGCCCTCACACTGAAGCTTTCTTT. This sequence encodes CASSPRDRPHTEAFF. Complete variable domain (other parts from reference TRBV9 and TRBJ1-1): DSGVTQTPKHLITATGQRVTLRCSPRSGDLSVYWYQQSLDQGLQFLIQYYNGEERAKGNILERFSAQQFPDLHSELNLSSLELGDSALYFCASSPRDRPHTEAFFGQGTRLTVV.